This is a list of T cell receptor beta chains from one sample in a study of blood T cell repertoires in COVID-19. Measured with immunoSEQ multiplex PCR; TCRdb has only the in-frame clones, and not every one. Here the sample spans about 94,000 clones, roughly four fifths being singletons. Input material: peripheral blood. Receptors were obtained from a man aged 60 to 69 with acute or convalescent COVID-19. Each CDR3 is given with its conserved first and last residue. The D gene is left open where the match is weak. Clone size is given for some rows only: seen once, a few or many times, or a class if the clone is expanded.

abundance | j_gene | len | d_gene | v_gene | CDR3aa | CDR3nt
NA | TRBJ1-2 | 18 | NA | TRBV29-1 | CSVRSVQKDSAHNYGYTF | TGCAGCGTTCGGTCCGTACAGAAAGACAGTGCTCATAACTATGGCTACACCTTC
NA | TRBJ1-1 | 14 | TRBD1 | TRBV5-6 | CASSLGEGATEAFF | TGTGCCAGCAGCTTGGGTGAGGGGGCCACTGAAGCTTTCTTT
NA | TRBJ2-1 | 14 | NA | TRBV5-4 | CASSQDYSYNEQFF | TGTGCCAGCAGCCAGGATTACTCCTACAATGAGCAGTTCTTC
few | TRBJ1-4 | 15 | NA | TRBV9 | CASSTSGYWSEKLFF | TGTGCCAGCAGCACTAGTGGGTATTGGAGCGAAAAACTGTTTTTT
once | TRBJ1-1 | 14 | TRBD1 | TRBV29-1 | CSVEDDTQGQEAFF | TGCAGCGTTGAAGATGACACGCAGGGACAGGAAGCTTTCTTT
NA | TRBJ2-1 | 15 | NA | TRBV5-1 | CASRTKGNAYNEQFF | TGCGCCAGCAGGACGAAGGGGAATGCCTACAATGAGCAGTTCTTC
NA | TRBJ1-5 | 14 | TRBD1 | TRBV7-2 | CASSLDRGIQPQHF | TGTGCCAGCAGTTTAGACAGGGGAATCCAGCCCCAGCATTTT
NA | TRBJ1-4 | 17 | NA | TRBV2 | CASSEARLGATNEKLFF | TGTGCCAGCAGTGAAGCGCGTCTGGGAGCAACTAATGAAAAACTGTTTTTT
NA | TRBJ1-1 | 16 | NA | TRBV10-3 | CAISESKTLTRTEAFF | TGTGCCATCAGTGAGTCGAAGACTCTCACGAGGACTGAAGCTTTCTTT
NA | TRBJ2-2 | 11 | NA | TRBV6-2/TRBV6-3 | CASSWGVELFF | TGTGCCAGCAGTTGGGGGGTGGAGCTGTTTTTT
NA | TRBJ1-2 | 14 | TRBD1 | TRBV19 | CARDRGRRKYGYTF | TGTGCCAGGGACAGGGGGCGAAGAAAGTATGGCTACACCTTC
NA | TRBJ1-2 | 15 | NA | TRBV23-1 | CASSQTKTGRCGYTF | TGCGCCAGCAGTCAAACTAAGACAGGTAGGTGTGGCTACACCTTC
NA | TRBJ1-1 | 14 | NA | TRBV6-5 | CASSYFFPDTEAFF | TGTGCCAGCAGTTACTTCTTCCCTGACACTGAAGCTTTCTTT
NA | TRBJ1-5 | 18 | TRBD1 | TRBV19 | CASSIDGTGGRSNQPQHF | TGTGCCAGTAGTATCGACGGGACAGGGGGCCGAAGCAATCAGCCCCAGCATTTT
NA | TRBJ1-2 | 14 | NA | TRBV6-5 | CASSSPGWDNGYTF | TGTGCCAGCAGTTCACCAGGGTGGGACAACGGCTACACCTTC
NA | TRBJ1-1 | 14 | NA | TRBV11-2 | CASSLDLRRGEAFF | TGTGCCAGCAGCTTAGATCTTAGAAGGGGAGAAGCTTTCTTT
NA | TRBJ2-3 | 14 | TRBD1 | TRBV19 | CASTPTGGADTQYF | TGTGCCAGTACCCCGACAGGGGGTGCAGATACGCAGTATTTT
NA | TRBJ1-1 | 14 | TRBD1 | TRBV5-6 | CASSGQGGSTEAFF | TGTGCCAGCAGCGGACAGGGCGGAAGCACTGAAGCTTTCTTT
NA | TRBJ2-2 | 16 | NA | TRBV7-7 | CASSQATYQNTGELFF | TGTGCCAGCAGCCAGGCTACCTACCAGAACACCGGGGAGCTGTTTTTT
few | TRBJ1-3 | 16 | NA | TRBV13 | CASSLGLRGHGNTIYF | TGTGCCAGCAGCTTAGGCCTACGGGGACACGGAAACACCATATATTTT
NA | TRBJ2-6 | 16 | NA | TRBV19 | CASSIDGSSGANVLTF | TGTGCCAGTAGTATAGACGGGAGCTCTGGGGCCAACGTCCTGACTTTC
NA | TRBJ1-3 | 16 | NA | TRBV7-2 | CASSLAGASSGNTIYF | TGTGCCAGCAGCTTAGCGGGGGCGAGCTCTGGAAACACCATATATTTT
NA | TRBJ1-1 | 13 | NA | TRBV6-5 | CASRNRANTEAFF | TGTGCCAGCAGGAACAGGGCCAACACTGAAGCTTTCTTT
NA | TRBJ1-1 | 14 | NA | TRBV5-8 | CASSGGHLNTEAFF | TGTGCCAGCAGCGGGGGACACCTGAACACTGAAGCTTTCTTT
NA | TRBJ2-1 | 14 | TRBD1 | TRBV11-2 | CASSLWDRDNEQFF | TGTGCCAGCAGCTTATGGGACAGGGACAATGAGCAGTTCTTC
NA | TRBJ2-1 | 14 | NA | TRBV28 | CASSFEQTYNEQFF | TGTGCCAGCAGTTTTGAACAGACCTACAATGAGCAGTTCTTC
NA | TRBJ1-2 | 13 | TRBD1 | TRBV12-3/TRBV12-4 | CASSGTENYGYTF | TGTGCCAGCAGTGGGACAGAGAACTATGGCTACACCTTC
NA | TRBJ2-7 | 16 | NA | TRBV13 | CASSTRQKGLSYEQYF | TGTGCCAGCAGCACCCGGCAAAAGGGGTTGAGTTACGAGCAGTACTTC
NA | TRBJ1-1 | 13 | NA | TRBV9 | CASSPSGVTEAFF | TGTGCCAGCAGCCCTTCCGGGGTCACTGAAGCTTTCTTT
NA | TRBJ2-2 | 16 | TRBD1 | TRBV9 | CASSPSKGAGTGELFF | TGTGCCAGCAGCCCCAGTAAGGGGGCAGGCACCGGGGAGCTGTTTTTT
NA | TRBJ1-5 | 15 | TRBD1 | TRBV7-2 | CASSFRQGSNQPQHF | TGTGCCAGCAGCTTCCGACAGGGATCCAATCAGCCCCAGCATTTT
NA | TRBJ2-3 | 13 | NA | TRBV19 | CASRAGGGDTQYF | TGTGCCAGTAGGGCCGGGGGAGGAGATACGCAGTATTTT
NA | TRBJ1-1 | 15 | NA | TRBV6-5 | CASSRTGSLATEAFF | TGTGCCAGCAGTCGTACAGGGAGTCTAGCCACTGAAGCTTTCTTT
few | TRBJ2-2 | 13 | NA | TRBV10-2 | CASTPQAAGELFF | TGCGCCAGCACCCCACAGGCCGCCGGGGAGCTGTTTTTT
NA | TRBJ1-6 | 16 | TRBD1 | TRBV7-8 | CASSPYGQGANSPLHF | TGTGCCAGCAGCCCCTATGGACAGGGGGCAAATTCACCCCTCCACTTT
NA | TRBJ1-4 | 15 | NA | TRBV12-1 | CASSSGGWRSEKLFF | TGTGCCAGCAGTTCCGGGGGGTGGCGATCTGAAAAACTGTTTTTT
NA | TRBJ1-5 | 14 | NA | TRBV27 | CASSFTRVNQPQHF | TGTGCCAGCAGTTTTACCAGGGTCAATCAGCCCCAGCATTTT
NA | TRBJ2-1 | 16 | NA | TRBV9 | CASSQMGRGSYNEQFF | TGTGCCAGCAGTCAGATGGGCAGGGGCTCCTACAATGAGCAGTTCTTC
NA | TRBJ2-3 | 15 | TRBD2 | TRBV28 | CASRGTSGGTDTQYF | TGTGCCAGCAGAGGGACTAGCGGGGGCACAGATACGCAGTATTTT
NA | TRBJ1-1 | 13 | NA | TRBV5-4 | CASSFGGATEAFF | TGTGCCAGCAGCTTCGGGGGGGCCACTGAAGCTTTCTTT
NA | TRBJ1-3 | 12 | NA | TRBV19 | CASSLGRNTIYF | TGTGCCAGTAGTCTAGGCCGGAACACCATATATTTT
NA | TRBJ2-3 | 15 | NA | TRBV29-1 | CSVEVKGDSTDTQYF | TGCAGCGTTGAAGTAAAGGGGGATAGCACAGATACGCAGTATTTT